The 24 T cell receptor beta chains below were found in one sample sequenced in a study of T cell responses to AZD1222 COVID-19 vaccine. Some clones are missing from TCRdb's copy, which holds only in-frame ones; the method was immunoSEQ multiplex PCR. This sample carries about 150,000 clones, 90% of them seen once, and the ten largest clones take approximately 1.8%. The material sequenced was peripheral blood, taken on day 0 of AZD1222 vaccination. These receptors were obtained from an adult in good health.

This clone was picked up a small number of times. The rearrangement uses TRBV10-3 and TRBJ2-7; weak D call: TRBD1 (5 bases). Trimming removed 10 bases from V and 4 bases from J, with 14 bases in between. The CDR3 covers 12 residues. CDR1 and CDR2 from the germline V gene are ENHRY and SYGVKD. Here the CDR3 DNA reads TGTGCCACCGGACAAACGAGATACGAGCAGTACTTC. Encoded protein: CATGQTRYEQYF.

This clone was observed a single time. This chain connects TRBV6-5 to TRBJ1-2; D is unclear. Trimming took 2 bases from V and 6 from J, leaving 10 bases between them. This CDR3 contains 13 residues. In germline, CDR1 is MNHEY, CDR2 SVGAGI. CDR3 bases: TGTGCCAGCAGTTACGAGATTTCAGATGGCTACACCTTC. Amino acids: CASSYEISDGYTF.

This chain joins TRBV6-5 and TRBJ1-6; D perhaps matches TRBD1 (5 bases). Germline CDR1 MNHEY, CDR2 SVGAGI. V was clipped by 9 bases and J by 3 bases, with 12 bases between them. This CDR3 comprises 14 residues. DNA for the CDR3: TGTGCCAGTAATCCGGGGCACTATAATTCACCCCTCCACTTT. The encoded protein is CASNPGHYNSPLHF.

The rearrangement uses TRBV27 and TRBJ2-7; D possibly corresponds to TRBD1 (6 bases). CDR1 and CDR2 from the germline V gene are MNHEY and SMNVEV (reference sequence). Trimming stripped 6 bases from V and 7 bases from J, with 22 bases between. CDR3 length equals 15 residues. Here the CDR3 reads CASRTTGLFLGEQYF. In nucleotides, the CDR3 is TGTGCCAGCAGAACAACAGGGCTTTTCTTGGGGGAGCAGTACTTC.

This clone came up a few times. CDR3 in DNA: TGCGCCAGCAGCCAAGAACGCAGTTCACCCCTCCACTTT. Its protein product is CASSQERSSPLHF. The V gene is TRBV4-3, the J gene TRBJ1-6; unclear D gene. The CDR3 length is 13 residues. From germline, CDR1 is LGHNA and CDR2 YSLEER. Trimming removed 0 bases from V and 9 bases from J, with 6 bases in between.

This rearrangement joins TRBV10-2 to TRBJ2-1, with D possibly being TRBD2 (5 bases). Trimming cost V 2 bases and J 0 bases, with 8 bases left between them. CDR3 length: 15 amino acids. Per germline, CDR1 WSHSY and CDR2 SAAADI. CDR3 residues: CASSETSSSYNEQFF. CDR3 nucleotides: TGCGCCAGCAGTGAGACTAGTAGCTCCTACAATGAGCAGTTCTTC.

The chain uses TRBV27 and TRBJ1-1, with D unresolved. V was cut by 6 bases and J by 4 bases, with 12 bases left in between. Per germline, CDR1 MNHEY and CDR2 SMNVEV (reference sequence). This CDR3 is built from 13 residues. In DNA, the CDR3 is TGTGCCAGCAGGGCCTTTGGTCCCACTGAAGCTTTCTTT. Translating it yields CASRAFGPTEAFF.

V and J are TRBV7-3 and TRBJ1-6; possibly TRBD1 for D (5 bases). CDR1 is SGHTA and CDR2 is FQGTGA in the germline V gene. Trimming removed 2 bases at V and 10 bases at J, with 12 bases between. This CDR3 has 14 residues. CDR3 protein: CASSLQMKGSPLHF. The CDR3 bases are TGTGCCAGCAGCTTACAGATGAAGGGGTCACCCCTCCACTTT.

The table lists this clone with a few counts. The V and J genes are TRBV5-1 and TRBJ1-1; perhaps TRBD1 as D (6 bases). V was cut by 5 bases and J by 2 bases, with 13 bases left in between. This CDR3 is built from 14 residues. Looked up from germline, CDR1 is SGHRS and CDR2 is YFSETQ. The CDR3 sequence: CASRNDRINTEAFF. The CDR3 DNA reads TGCGCCAGCAGAAATGACAGGATTAACACTGAAGCTTTCTTT.

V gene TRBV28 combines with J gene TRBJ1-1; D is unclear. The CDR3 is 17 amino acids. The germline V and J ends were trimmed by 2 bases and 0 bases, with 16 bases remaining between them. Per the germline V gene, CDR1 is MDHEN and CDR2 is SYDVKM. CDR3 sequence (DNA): TGTGCCAGCAGTTTACACGGAGGGCCCTCCTTGAACACTGAAGCTTTCTTT. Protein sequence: CASSLHGGPSLNTEAFF.

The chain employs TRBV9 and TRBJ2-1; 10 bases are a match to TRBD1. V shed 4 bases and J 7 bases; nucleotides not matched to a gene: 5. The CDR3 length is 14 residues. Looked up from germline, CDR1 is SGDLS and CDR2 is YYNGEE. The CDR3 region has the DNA TGTGCCAGCAGCCCCCCGGACAGGGGGAATGAGCAGTTCTTC. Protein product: CASSPPDRGNEQFF.

This chain's CDR3 is CAMGRAGDYGYTF. The CDR3, as DNA: TGTGCCATGGGTAGGGCAGGGGACTATGGCTACACCTTC. The J gene is TRBJ1-2, the V gene TRBV10-3; D might be TRBD1 (6 bases). Per the germline V gene, CDR1 is ENHRY and CDR2 is SYGVKD. This CDR3 is 13 amino acids long. With 9 bases removed from V and 3 bases from J, the gap between germline ends came to 14 bases.

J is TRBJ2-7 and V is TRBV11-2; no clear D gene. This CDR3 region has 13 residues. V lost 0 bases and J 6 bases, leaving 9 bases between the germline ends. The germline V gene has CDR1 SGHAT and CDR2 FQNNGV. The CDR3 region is CASSLEDLSEQYF. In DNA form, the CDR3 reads TGTGCCAGCAGCTTAGAGGACCTCTCCGAGCAGTACTTC.

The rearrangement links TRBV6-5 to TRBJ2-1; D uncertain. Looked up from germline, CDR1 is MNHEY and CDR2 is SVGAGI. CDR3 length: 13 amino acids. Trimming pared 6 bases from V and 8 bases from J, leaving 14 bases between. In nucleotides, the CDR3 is TGTGCCAGCAGCTCCCCGGTGAAACATGAGCAGTTCTTC. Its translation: CASSSPVKHEQFF.

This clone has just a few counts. DNA of the CDR3: TGTGCCAGCAGTTATCTTCAGGGCGGGGAGCAGTACTTC. It is translated as CASSYLQGGEQYF. This chain connects TRBV6-2 or TRBV6-3 to TRBJ2-7; D is tentatively TRBD1 or TRBD2 (5 bases each). The germline V and J ends were trimmed by 3 bases and 7 bases, with 13 bases remaining between them. This CDR3 is 13 amino acids long. Germline loops: CDR1 MNHEY, CDR2 SVGEGT.

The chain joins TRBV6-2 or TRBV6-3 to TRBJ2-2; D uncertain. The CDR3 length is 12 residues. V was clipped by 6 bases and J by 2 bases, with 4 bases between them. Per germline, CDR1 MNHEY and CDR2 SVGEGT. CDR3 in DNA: TGTGCCAGCAGCCGCAACACCGGGGAGCTGTTTTTT. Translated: CASSRNTGELFF.

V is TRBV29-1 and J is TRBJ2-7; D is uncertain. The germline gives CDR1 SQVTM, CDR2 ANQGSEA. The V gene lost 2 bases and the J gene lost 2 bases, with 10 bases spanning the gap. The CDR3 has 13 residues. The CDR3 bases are TGCAGCGTTGAATACGACGGTACCTACGAGCAGTACTTC. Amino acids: CSVEYDGTYEQYF.

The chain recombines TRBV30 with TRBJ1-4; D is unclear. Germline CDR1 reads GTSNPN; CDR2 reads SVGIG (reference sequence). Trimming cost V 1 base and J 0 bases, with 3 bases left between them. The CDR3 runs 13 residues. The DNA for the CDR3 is TGTGCCTGGAGTGGGTCAACTAATGAAAAACTGTTTTTT. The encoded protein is CAWSGSTNEKLFF.

CDR3 sequence reads: CASSQDLGGVREKLFF. The CDR3 DNA follows: TGTGCCAGCAGCCAAGATTTGGGAGGGGTAAGAGAAAAACTGTTTTTT. The chain links TRBV4-2 to TRBJ1-4; perhaps TRBD1 as D (5 bases). The V end lost 0 bases, the J end lost 8 bases, and 16 bases lay between the germline ends. In germline, CDR1 is LGHNA, CDR2 YNFKEQ. The CDR3 has 16 amino acids.

Here the CDR3 DNA reads TGTGCCAGCAGTCCAACGTTGGGGAGTGGGGATACGCAGTATTTT. Its translation: CASSPTLGSGDTQYF. This rearrangement joins TRBV28 to TRBJ2-3; a weak D match, TRBD2 (5 bases). There are 15 residues in the CDR3. The V gene lost 5 bases and the J gene lost 6 bases, with 18 bases spanning the gap. Germline lookup yields CDR1 MDHEN and CDR2 SYDVKM.

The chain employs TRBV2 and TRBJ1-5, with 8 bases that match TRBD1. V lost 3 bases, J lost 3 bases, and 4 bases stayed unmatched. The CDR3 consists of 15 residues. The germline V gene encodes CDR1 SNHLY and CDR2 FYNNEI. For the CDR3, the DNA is TGTGCCAGCAGTGACAGGGGGCGCAACAATCAGCCCCAGCATTTT. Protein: CASSDRGRNNQPQHF.

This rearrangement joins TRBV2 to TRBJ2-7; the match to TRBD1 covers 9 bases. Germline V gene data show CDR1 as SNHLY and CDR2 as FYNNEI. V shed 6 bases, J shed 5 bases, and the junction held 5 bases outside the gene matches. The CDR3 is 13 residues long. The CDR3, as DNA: TGTGCCAGCAGGGGGACAGGGTTCGACGAGCAGTACTTC. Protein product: CASRGTGFDEQYF.

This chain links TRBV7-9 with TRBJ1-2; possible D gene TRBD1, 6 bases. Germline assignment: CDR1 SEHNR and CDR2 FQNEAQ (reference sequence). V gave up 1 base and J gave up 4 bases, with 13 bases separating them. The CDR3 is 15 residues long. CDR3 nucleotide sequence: TGTGCCAGCAGCTTAGTTTCAGGGGAGGCCTATGGCTACACCTTC. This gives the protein CASSLVSGEAYGYTF.

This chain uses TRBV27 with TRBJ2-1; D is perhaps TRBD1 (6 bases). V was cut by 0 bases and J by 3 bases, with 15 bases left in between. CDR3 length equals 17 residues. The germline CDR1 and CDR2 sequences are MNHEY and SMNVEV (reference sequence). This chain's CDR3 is CASSLSIVTGRYNEQFF. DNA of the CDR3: TGTGCCAGCAGTTTATCGATTGTCACAGGGCGCTACAATGAGCAGTTCTTC.